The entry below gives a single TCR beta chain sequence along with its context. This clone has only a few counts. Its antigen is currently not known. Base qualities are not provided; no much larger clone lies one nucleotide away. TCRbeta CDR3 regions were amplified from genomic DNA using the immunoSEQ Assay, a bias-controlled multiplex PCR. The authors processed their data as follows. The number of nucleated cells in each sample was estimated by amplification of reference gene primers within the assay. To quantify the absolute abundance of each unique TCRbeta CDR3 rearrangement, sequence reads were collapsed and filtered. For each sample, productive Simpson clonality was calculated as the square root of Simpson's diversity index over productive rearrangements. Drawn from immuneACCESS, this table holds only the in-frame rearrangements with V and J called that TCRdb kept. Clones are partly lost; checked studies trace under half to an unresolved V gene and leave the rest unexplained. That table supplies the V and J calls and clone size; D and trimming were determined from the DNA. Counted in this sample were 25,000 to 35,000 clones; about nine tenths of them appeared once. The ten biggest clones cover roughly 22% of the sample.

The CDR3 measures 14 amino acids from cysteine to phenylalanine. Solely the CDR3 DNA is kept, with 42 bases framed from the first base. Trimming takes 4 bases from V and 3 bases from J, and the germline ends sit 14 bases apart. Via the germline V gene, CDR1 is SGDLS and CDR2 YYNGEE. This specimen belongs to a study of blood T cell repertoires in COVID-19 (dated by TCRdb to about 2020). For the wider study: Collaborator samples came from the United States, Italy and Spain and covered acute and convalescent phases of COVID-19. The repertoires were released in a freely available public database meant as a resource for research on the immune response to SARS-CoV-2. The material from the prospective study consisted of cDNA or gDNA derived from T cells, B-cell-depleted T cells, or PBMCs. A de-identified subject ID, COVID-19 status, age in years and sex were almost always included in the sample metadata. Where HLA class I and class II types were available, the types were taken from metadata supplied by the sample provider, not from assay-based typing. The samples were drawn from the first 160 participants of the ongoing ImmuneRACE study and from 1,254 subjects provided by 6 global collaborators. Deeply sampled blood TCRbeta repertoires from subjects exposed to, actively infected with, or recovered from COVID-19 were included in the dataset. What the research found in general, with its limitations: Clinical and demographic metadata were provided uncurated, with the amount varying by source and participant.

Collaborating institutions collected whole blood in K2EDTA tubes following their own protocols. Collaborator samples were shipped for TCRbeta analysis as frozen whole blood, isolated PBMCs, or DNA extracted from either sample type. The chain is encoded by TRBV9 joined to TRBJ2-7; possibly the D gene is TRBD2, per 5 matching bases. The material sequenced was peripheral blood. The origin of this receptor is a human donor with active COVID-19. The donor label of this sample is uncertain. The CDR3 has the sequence CASSSADGNYEQYF. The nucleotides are TGTGCCAGCAGCTCAGCGGACGGGAACTACGAGCAGTACTTC.